This is a list of T cell receptor beta chains from one sample in a study of cytomegalovirus exposure and HLA in healthy donors. Profiled with immunoSEQ multiplex PCR; TCRdb holds only in-frame clones, not every one. The sample yields about 130,000 clones, approximately 71% seen once. The sample was PBMCs. These receptors originate from a woman in her forties or fifties in good health and CMV-seronegative. Both conserved end residues are trimmed from each CDR3.

V	J	CDR3
TRBV7-2	TRBJ1-2	ASSPSGQDGYT
TRBV6-5	TRBJ1-4	ASSYDRRGEKLF
TRBV27	TRBJ2-7	ASGTGRTNYEQY
TRBV29-1	TRBJ1-1	SVGIGGNTEAF
TRBV7-9	TRBJ1-2	ASSQGYGYT
TRBV28	TRBJ1-1	ASSFARANEAF
TRBV27	TRBJ1-1	ASSPDRGLGGTEAF
TRBV2	TRBJ1-2	ASGGTGGPFYYGYT
TRBV19	TRBJ2-7	ATTGGPYEQY
TRBV11-1	TRBJ2-5	ASRWGQGYPLQETQY
TRBV11-2	TRBJ1-4	ASSLGGVGKLF
TRBV10-3	TRBJ2-1	AISDLAGGNEQF
TRBV11-3	TRBJ2-2	ASSAGLGNTGELF
TRBV25-1	TRBJ2-1	ASTHSGSRDEQF
TRBV28	TRBJ1-2	ASSFPGQGDYGYT
TRBV29-1	TRBJ2-5	SVGRLAETQY
TRBV28	TRBJ2-7	ASRMRQEYYEQY
TRBV19	.	ASSPLDGQYQAGHEQY
TRBV7-2	TRBJ2-3	ASNLSGRRDTQY
TRBV4-3	TRBJ1-3	ASSQASEGSGNTIY
TRBV15	TRBJ2-7	ATSSSVHEQY
TRBV19	TRBJ1-2	ASNKQGVGGYT
TRBV5-1	TRBJ1-1	ASSLGWTGSYQDTEAF
TRBV11-3	TRBJ2-7	ASSQRAAGDEQY
TRBV5-5	TRBJ1-1	ASSLGGTVNTEAF
TRBV10-3	TRBJ2-3	AISTAGTSGRRTDTQY
TRBV7-6	TRBJ2-2	ASTLGTGDTGELF
TRBV7-8	TRBJ1-5	ASSLVGAQPQH
TRBV9	TRBJ2-3	ASSVERRAGEPGDTQY
TRBV15	TRBJ2-2	ATSGGYRDTGELF
TRBV7-9	TRBJ1-5	ASRTGEYQPQH
TRBV2	TRBJ1-4	ASSDSGGYDEKLF
TRBV18	TRBJ1-1	ASSSGGLDTEAF
TRBV25-1	TRBJ1-2	ASSATSNYGYT
TRBV7-2	TRBJ2-5	ASSLAGGAGQETQY
TRBV30	TRBJ2-7	AWSRGIYEQY
TRBV6-5	TRBJ2-7	ASRLGTGTYEQY
TRBV7-2	TRBJ1-4	ASSLAGGPNEKLF
TRBV19	TRBJ1-5	ASSKDRGVGQPQH
TRBV29-1	TRBJ2-3	SVEDLPGDMFDTQY
TRBV29-1	TRBJ2-7	SAGEGGNYEQY
TRBV6-5	TRBJ2-1	ASRASGSDEQF
TRBV9	TRBJ2-2	ASSAFFEASGELF
TRBV19	TRBJ2-1	ATFIPGLLL
TRBV11-2	TRBJ1-2	ASSSSRLFNYGYT
TRBV2	TRBJ1-6	ASRPTAGGLNSPLH
TRBV7-8	TRBJ2-5	ASSLVAGLPQETQY
TRBV27	TRBJ2-1	ASSLYFGTGNNEQF
TRBV30	TRBJ2-1	ASGVRDNEQF